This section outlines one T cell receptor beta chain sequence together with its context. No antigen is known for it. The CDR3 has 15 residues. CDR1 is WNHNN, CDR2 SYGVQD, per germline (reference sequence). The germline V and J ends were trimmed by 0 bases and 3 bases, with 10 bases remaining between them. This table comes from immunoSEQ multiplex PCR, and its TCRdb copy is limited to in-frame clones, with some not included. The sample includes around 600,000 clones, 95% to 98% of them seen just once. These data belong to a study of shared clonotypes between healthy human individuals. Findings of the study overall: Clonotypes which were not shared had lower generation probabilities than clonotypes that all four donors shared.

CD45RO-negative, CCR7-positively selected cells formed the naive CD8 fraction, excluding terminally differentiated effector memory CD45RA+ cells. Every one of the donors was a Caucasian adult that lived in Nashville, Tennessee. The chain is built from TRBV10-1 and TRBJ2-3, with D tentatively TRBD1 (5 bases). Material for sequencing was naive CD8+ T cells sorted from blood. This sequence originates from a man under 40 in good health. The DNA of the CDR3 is TGCGCCAGCAGTGAGTCGCACAGGAGAACAGATACGCAGTATTTT. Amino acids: CASSESHRRTDTQYF.